These 8 T cell receptor beta chains came from one sample sequenced in a study of spatial heterogeneity in lung cancer. Time point: sample taken at primary tumor resection. From the 5' RACE reads, TCRdb called clonotypes with MiXCR, one entry per CDR3 protein. The data contain over 8,000 distinct CDR3 sequences, 6.1% of them singletons. The sequences come from normal lung tissue next to the tumor, collected at surgery. The receptors originated from a male donor with early-stage non-small cell lung cancer.

The J gene is TRBJ1-1, the V gene TRBV28, with D possibly matching TRBD1 (6 bases). There are 13 residues in the CDR3. CDR1 and CDR2 (germline): MDHEN, SYDVKM. Trimming pared 7 bases from V and 0 bases from J, leaving 9 bases between. The CDR3 region is CASKRGMNTEAFF. As DNA, the CDR3 is TGTGCCAGCAAAAGGGGGATGAACACTGAAGCTTTCTTT.

By its share, this clonotype is medium-sized. The rearrangement joins TRBV4-3 to TRBJ2-7; 7 nucleotides line up with TRBD1. Germline V gives CDR1 LGHNA, CDR2 YSLEER. The CDR3 consists of 16 residues. With 1 base clipped from V and 2 bases from J, the junction kept 8 bases outside the gene matches. For the CDR3, the DNA is TGCGCCAGCAGCCAAGCTCCGGGACAGCAGACCTACGAGCAGTACTTC. Protein: CASSQAPGQQTYEQYF.

The chain uses TRBV19 and TRBJ2-1; 7 bases fit TRBD2. The CDR3 consists of 13 residues. The germline gives CDR1 LNHDA, CDR2 SQIVND (reference sequence). V shed 3 bases and J 7 bases; nucleotides not matched to a gene: 3. DNA of the CDR3: TGTGCCAGTAGTATCGGACTAGTTAATGAGCAGTTCTTC. It is translated as CASSIGLVNEQFF.

The J gene is TRBJ2-2, the V gene TRBV29-1, with D hard to call. V lost 4 bases, J lost 0 bases, and 6 bases lay in between. The germline V gene has CDR1 SQVTM and CDR2 ANQGSEA. This CDR3 has 13 residues. The CDR3 DNA sequence: TGCAGCGTTGGTGGCGCGAACACCGGGGAGCTGTTTTTT. It yields the protein CSVGGANTGELFF.

This clonotype was recorded many times. The V and J genes are TRBV18 and TRBJ2-7; 13 positions match TRBD2. Trimming removed 5 bases from V and 0 bases from J; junction bases left unmatched: 10. The CDR3 runs 18 residues. From germline, CDR1 is KGHSH and CDR2 LQKENI. The CDR3 is CASSTTGLAGENSYEQYF. The CDR3 coding sequence is TGTGCCAGCTCAACCACTGGACTAGCGGGGGAGAACTCCTACGAGCAGTACTTC.

This clonotype was detected a few times. The V gene is TRBV7-3, the J gene TRBJ2-4; D might be TRBD2 (5 bases). The V end lost 4 bases, the J end lost 7 bases, and 8 bases lay between the germline ends. There are 12 residues in the CDR3. The germline V gene has CDR1 SGHTA and CDR2 FQGTGA. CDR3 coding DNA: TGTGCCAGCAGCTCGGACTCTAACATTCAGTACTTC. Translated, it gives CASSSDSNIQYF. Full variable domain (missing parts from reference TRBV7-3 and TRBJ2-4): GAGVSQTPSNKVTEKGKYVELRCDPISGHTALYWYRQSLGQGPEFLIYFQGTGAADDSGLPNDRFFAVRPEGSVSTLKIQRTERGDSAVYLCASSSDSNIQYFGAGTRLSVL.

This clonotype was counted at least ten times. The CDR3 region has the DNA TGTGCCAGCAGTCGAAGCCGGACAGGCCCGCAGACCCAGTACTTC. Residues: CASSRSRTGPQTQYF. This sequence joins TRBV7-2 and TRBJ2-5, with 7 nucleotides matching TRBD1. The germline gives CDR1 SGHTA, CDR2 FQGNSA. V dropped 6 bases and J dropped 6; count of bases not matched to a gene: 13. The CDR3 is 15 amino acids.

By its share, this clonotype is medium-sized. The J gene is TRBJ1-2, the V gene TRBV7-8; 9 bases match TRBD1. The CDR3 extends over 15 amino acids. Germline lookup yields CDR1 SGHVS and CDR2 FQNEAQ. V was clipped by 1 base and J by 4 bases; unmatched bases: 4. CDR3 sequence reads: CASSLGGQGFYGYTF. The CDR3 DNA reads TGTGCCAGCAGCTTAGGGGGACAGGGATTCTATGGCTACACCTTC.